The rows below give T cell receptor beta chains drawn from one sample of a study of blood T cell repertoires in COVID-19. Repertoires were generated with immunoSEQ multiplex PCR, while TCRdb's copy carries only in-frame clones and drops some. Here the sample spans approximately 30,000 clones, around 89% being singletons. Sequencing input: peripheral blood. The source is a human donor in a cohort sampled during active COVID-19. Each CDR3 is given with its conserved first and last residue.

j_call v_call cdr3_length cdr3_aa
TRBJ1-3 TRBV6-6 16 CASRRPSTDSGNTIYF
TRBJ1-1 TRBV7-8 13 CASSLSRNTEAFF
TRBJ1-2 TRBV4-3 16 CASSQSPGHSNYGYTF
TRBJ1-1 TRBV3-1/TRBV3-2 14 CASSQALQGTEAFF
TRBJ2-1 TRBV12-5 16 CASGQPRVAGYNEQFF
TRBJ1-6 TRBV9 16 CASSPMSSVDNSPLHF
TRBJ1-2 TRBV15 16 CATSRLETGGDYGYTF
TRBJ2-7 TRBV15 15 CATSRERGSSYEQYF
TRBJ1-2 TRBV18 15 CASSPGAPTNYGYTF
TRBJ1-5 TRBV10-3 13 CAISSMQGGPQHF
TRBJ1-3 TRBV19 17 CANDGGWSQSSGNTIYF
TRBJ2-3 TRBV5-1 16 CASSLAASGGTDTQYF
TRBJ2-1 TRBV7-3 16 CASSLSRSSSYNEQFF
TRBJ2-1 TRBV7-2 15 CASSLGTGLYNEQFF
TRBJ2-3 TRBV5-8 14 CASSLAGPRDTQYF
TRBJ2-2 TRBV7-6 18 CASSSLAGGPANTGELFF
TRBJ2-7 TRBV6-6 14 CASSSAGGSYEQYF
TRBJ1-2 TRBV5-5 14 CASSLTGGTYGYTF
TRBJ2-1 TRBV9 19 CASSSRTSGGGSSYNEQFF
TRBJ1-5 TRBV12-3/TRBV12-4 13 CASRIGGNQPQHF
TRBJ2-7 TRBV6-5 15 CASTRGGQGSYEQYF
TRBJ2-5 TRBV7-2 14 CASRLAGGQETQYF
TRBJ2-7 TRBV6-5 14 CASSYSDSSYEQYF
TRBJ2-1 TRBV11-2 14 CASSPEGAYNEQFF
TRBJ2-7 TRBV5-8 14 CASSSGTGTDEQYF
TRBJ2-5 TRBV7-9 12 CASSPYGETQYF
TRBJ1-1 TRBV7-2 15 CASSPIGHRDTEAFF
TRBJ1-6 TRBV9 14 CASSVLTANSPLHF
TRBJ2-5 TRBV4-3 15 CASSVLSGQKETQYF
TRBJ1-4 TRBV30 12 CAWTGPTEKLFF
TRBJ1-1 TRBV4-1 16 CASSQGIQAHHTEAFF
TRBJ2-7 TRBV19 15 CASSMQGGSTYEQYF
TRBJ2-2 TRBV7-2 16 CASSLGGGGYTGELFF
TRBJ1-2 TRBV6-5 15 CASSYRDRGTWGYTF
TRBJ1-2 TRBV7-3 14 CASSSPTGPPTYTF
TRBJ2-1 TRBV25-1 14 CASKNTGGRPEQFF
TRBJ2-6 TRBV2 14 CASSGESGANVLTF
TRBJ1-3 TRBV21-1 17 CASSKGVAGLSGNTIYF
TRBJ1-2 TRBV6-5 16 CASSYSGTVSVDGYTF
TRBJ1-4 TRBV6-5 14 CASSFTPTGEKLFF
TRBJ2-5 TRBV20-1 11 CSAPVSETQYF
TRBJ2-3 TRBV5-1 16 CASSRTGAPSTDTQYF
TRBJ1-3 TRBV9 15 CASAAPTGFGNTIYF